The rows below give T cell receptor beta chains drawn from one sample of a study of early T cells in non-severe SARS-CoV-2 infection. TCRdb used MiXCR to reprocess the 5' RACE reads, holding one entry per CDR3 protein. The sample yields tens of thousands of distinct CDR3 sequences, roughly 4.5% seen once. The sample consisted of whole blood. These receptors were obtained from an adult who was a healthcare worker with PCR-confirmed SARS-CoV-2 infection or an uninfected control (not recorded which). Each CDR3 is given with its conserved first and last residue. Clone sizes are given selectively: once, few, many, or a class where the clone is expanded.

clone_size	v_call	j_call	cdr3_aa
medium-sized	TRBV20-1	TRBJ1-1	CSARNGQPNTEAFF
many	TRBV30	TRBJ2-5	CAWSVPGLETQYF
many	TRBV21-1	TRBJ1-1	CASSKNRAGAEAFF
NA	TRBV20-1	TRBJ2-7	CSASAGFYEQYF
many	TRBV10-3	TRBJ1-2	CASGSRSRDYGYTF
many	TRBV11-2	TRBJ2-2	CASSLEGQGAPGELFF
many	TRBV24-1	TRBJ1-5	CATSDFISNQPQHF
NA	TRBV6-5	TRBJ2-7	CASTPGGGRDEQYF
few	TRBV28	TRBJ1-5	CASSLKSLGQPQHF
NA	TRBV7-9	TRBJ1-2	CASSSPIRDSYGYTF
many	TRBV7-2	TRBJ1-5	CASSLQGYQPQHF
many	TRBV24-1	TRBJ1-2	CATSDPTTNYGYTF
few	TRBV7-9	TRBJ1-1	CASSGRIMNTEAFF
many	TRBV4-3	TRBJ1-4	CASSQEGTGFRGKLFF
NA	TRBV4-3	TRBJ2-7	CASSQSGTGAYEQYF
many	TRBV12-3/TRBV12-4	TRBJ2-1	CASSPGLGGAEQFF
many	TRBV6-5	TRBJ1-5	CASSYARGGQPQHF
NA	TRBV7-3	TRBJ2-7	CASSGTGGLDEQYF
few	TRBV14	TRBJ2-5	CASSQEGRGFETQYF
many	TRBV20-1	TRBJ2-7	CSARPPTLAGGEQYF
NA	TRBV12-3/TRBV12-4	TRBJ2-2	CASSLGPGRTGELFF
few	TRBV7-3	TRBJ1-5	CASSPLWPQHF
many	TRBV12-3/TRBV12-4	TRBJ1-6	CASGSSNSPLHF
many	TRBV3-1	TRBJ2-1	CASSQDASPRGWEQFF
few	TRBV12-3/TRBV12-4	TRBJ1-2	CASSGVGPNYGYTF
many	TRBV12-3/TRBV12-4	TRBJ1-6	CASRGVSDSPLHF
many	TRBV6-1	TRBJ1-1	CASSMAENTEAFF
few	TRBV7-2	TRBJ2-3	CASSNRQVGPRGDTQYF
many	TRBV4-3	TRBJ1-4	CASSQDRVGGKLFF
NA	TRBV6-2/TRBV6-3	TRBJ1-1	CASSHHGDRGKTFF
many	TRBV19	TRBJ1-1	CASRVQGRNTEAFF
many	TRBV20-1	TRBJ2-5	CSASHRTSGERGETQYF
many	TRBV4-1	TRBJ1-2	CASSQSPTANYGYTF
many	TRBV12-3/TRBV12-4	TRBJ1-6	CASSFGGRLNSPLHF
NA	TRBV19	TRBJ2-1	CASSIRGTGSEQSF
few	TRBV18	TRBJ2-1	CASSPGTYNEQFF
many	TRBV27	TRBJ1-5	CASSWGTNQPQHF
many	TRBV11-2	TRBJ2-7	CASSSPGLAFHEQYF
many	TRBV7-2	TRBJ1-5	CASSPHRDYSNQPQHF
many	TRBV2	TRBJ2-3	CASSAPPELDTQYF
many	TRBV6-5	TRBJ1-1	CASRDTVNTEAFF
few	TRBV5-1	TRBJ2-3	CASSLTRAGSSRYF
NA	TRBV11-2	TRBJ2-3	CASSIGTSNTDTQYF
NA	TRBV16	TRBJ1-4	CASSRGGEKLFF
many	TRBV13	TRBJ2-5	CASSTQETQYF
many	TRBV6-6	TRBJ2-3	CASKYTDTQYF
few	TRBV12-3/TRBV12-4	TRBJ1-6	CASSFSPQGVLLNSPLHF
many	TRBV7-2	TRBJ2-7	CASSSQAQGYEQYF
many	TRBV6-5	TRBJ2-1	CASSSTPTPYNEQFF
many	TRBV2	TRBJ2-4	CASSDTAGGTRTQYF
medium-sized	TRBV10-1	TRBJ2-1	CASSDVQGVRNEQFF
many	TRBV30	TRBJ1-1	CAWRLGRRSTEAFF
many	TRBV5-1	TRBJ2-1	CASSLGGTGNEQFF
many	TRBV12-5	TRBJ2-7	CASGGDRSYEQYF
NA	TRBV7-9	TRBJ1-6	CASSAQGQDNSPLHF